A single sample gave rise to the 26 T cell receptor beta chains below, sequenced in a study of T cell changes during pregnancy in multiple sclerosis. The table came from immunoSEQ multiplex PCR; TCRdb's copy has only in-frame clones and leaves some out. The table has under 70,000 clones, about 94% seen once. The sample here was CD8+ T cells from peripheral blood mononuclear cells, taken after pregnancy. The receptors come from a female donor with multiple sclerosis, enrolled in a pregnancy study.

The chain links TRBV28 to TRBJ2-7; a possible D gene is TRBD2 (6 bases). The CDR3 covers 12 residues. The V gene's germline CDR1 is MDHEN and CDR2 SYDVKM. The V and J ends lost 2 bases and 5 bases respectively, with 7 bases between them. CDR3 sequence (DNA): TGTGCCAGCAGTTTAGGGGGGAACGAGCAGTACTTC. This translates into CASSLGGNEQYF.

The chain uses TRBV2 and TRBJ2-1, with 9 positions matching TRBD2. Trimming cost V 6 bases and J 4 bases; bases outside gene matches: 1. Germline values: CDR1 SNHLY, CDR2 FYNNEI. CDR3 size: 13 residues. The CDR3, as DNA: TGTGCCAGCAGGCTAGCGGGGTACAATGAGCAGTTCTTC. Protein product: CASRLAGYNEQFF.

This clone is a singleton in its sample. This CDR3 is also generated by other DNA sequences in the sample. The chain links TRBV5-1 to TRBJ2-7; D is perhaps TRBD1 (5 bases). The CDR3 runs to 14 residues. Trimming cost V 0 bases and J 2 bases, with 9 bases left between them. CDR1 is SGHRS, CDR2 YFSETQ, per germline. DNA for the CDR3: TGCGCCAGCAGCTTGGCGTCAGGGACCTACGAGCAGTACTTC. Protein: CASSLASGTYEQYF.

The V and J genes are TRBV15 and TRBJ1-4; D may be TRBD1 (5 bases). There are 14 residues in the CDR3. The V end lost 0 bases, the J end lost 10 bases, and 12 bases lay between the germline ends. From germline, CDR1 is LNHNV and CDR2 YYDKDF (reference sequence). The CDR3 region is CATSRDRGSGKLFF. CDR3 bases: TGTGCCACCAGCAGAGATCGGGGGAGCGGAAAACTGTTTTTT.

In nucleotides, the CDR3 is TGTGCCAGCAGTAACATGGAGGATCAGCCCCAGCATTTT. As protein: CASSNMEDQPQHF. The chain recombines TRBV6-5 with TRBJ1-5, with no clear D. Germline CDR1 MNHEY, CDR2 SVGAGI. V was cut by 5 bases and J by 5 bases, with 10 bases left in between. The CDR3 spans 13 residues.

The gene calls are TRBV28 and TRBJ1-2; 9 nucleotides agree with TRBD1. Germline V gives CDR1 MDHEN, CDR2 SYDVKM. CDR3 length: 17 residues. V lost 7 bases, J lost 8 bases, and 20 bases stayed unmatched. The DNA for the CDR3 is TGTGCCAGCACCCTCACAACAGGACAGGGGATGATGGGAGGCTACACCTTC. Translating it yields CASTLTTGQGMMGGYTF.

The genes are TRBV19 and TRBJ2-5; 7 bases are a match to TRBD2. The V gene's germline CDR1 is LNHDA and CDR2 SQIVND (reference sequence). The CDR3 covers 13 residues. V lost 9 bases and J lost 4; bases outside the gene matches: 8. In DNA, the CDR3 is TGTGCCAGCAGCCCATGGGGGGGAGAGACCCAGTACTTC. Translating it yields CASSPWGGETQYF.

The gene calls are TRBV28 and TRBJ2-7; TRBD1 matches at 7 bases. The length of the CDR3 is 18 residues. With 2 bases clipped from V and 0 bases from J, the junction kept 13 bases outside the gene matches. Germline CDR1 is MDHEN and CDR2 is SYDVKM. This CDR3 reads CASSLATLQGTFSYEQYF. CDR3 nucleotides: TGTGCCAGCAGTTTAGCAACGTTACAGGGGACGTTCTCCTACGAGCAGTACTTC.

This clone was recorded a few times. This chain uses TRBV19 with TRBJ2-7; TRBD2 matches 9 bases. This CDR3 region has 13 residues. CDR1 and CDR2 from the germline V gene are LNHDA and SQIVND (reference sequence). The ends lost 6 bases at V and 6 bases at J; junction bases unmatched: 6. The DNA of the CDR3 is TGTGCCAGTAGCGCTAGCGGGGTTGTCGAGCAGTACTTC. As protein: CASSASGVVEQYF.

CDR3 bases: TGTGCCAGCACCCCCATTCGTGGGGGGAGGAAGGGAAGCGACTATGGCTACACCTTC. Amino acid sequence: CASTPIRGGRKGSDYGYTF. The chain recombines TRBV2 with TRBJ1-2; TRBD1 is a possible D gene (5 bases). The length of the CDR3 is 19 residues. Germline lookup yields CDR1 SNHLY and CDR2 FYNNEI. V was trimmed by 7 bases and J by 3 bases, leaving 30 bases between them.

V is TRBV6-4 and J is TRBJ2-3; 11 nucleotides line up with TRBD2. CDR3 length: 14 residues. Per the germline V gene, CDR1 is MRHNA and CDR2 is SNTAGT. Germline trimming cut 4 bases from V and 4 bases from J; bases unmatched to any gene: 1. DNA for the CDR3: TGTGCCAGCAGTGTAGCGGGAGGGCCAGATACGCAGTATTTT. Its translation: CASSVAGGPDTQYF.

The CDR3: CASSYQGTYEQYF. CDR3 DNA sequence: TGTGCCAGCAGCTACCAGGGAACCTACGAGCAGTACTTC. The chain uses TRBV27 and TRBJ2-7, with a tentative D call TRBD1 (5 bases). The CDR3 length is 13 residues. V was pared by 6 bases and J by 2 bases, with 11 bases between. Germline V gene data show CDR1 as MNHEY and CDR2 as SMNVEV (reference sequence).

The gene calls are TRBV7-6 and TRBJ1-2; 7 bases fit TRBD1. The V gene's germline CDR1 is SGHVS and CDR2 FNYEAQ. The V segment lost 5 bases and the J segment 6 bases; nucleotides outside the gene matches: 3. This CDR3 region has 12 residues. CDR3 residues: CASSTGTDGYTF. CDR3 in DNA: TGTGCCAGCAGCACCGGGACAGATGGCTACACCTTC.

The rearrangement joins TRBV5-4 to TRBJ1-2; no firm D call. Germline CDR1 and CDR2: SGHNT and YYREEE (reference sequence). This CDR3 spans 11 amino acids. Trimming left V 0 bases short and J 8 bases short, with 5 bases between. CDR3 sequence reads: CASSLDGGYTF. In DNA form, the CDR3 reads TGTGCCAGCAGCTTGGACGGGGGCTACACCTTC.

The chain employs TRBV27 and TRBJ2-5; tentatively, D is TRBD2 (6 bases). Per germline, CDR1 MNHEY and CDR2 SMNVEV (reference sequence). The CDR3 is made up of 15 amino acids. Trimming cost V 4 bases and J 0 bases, with 12 bases left between them. This CDR3 reads CASSSTEGYQETQYF. CDR3 bases: TGTGCCAGCAGTTCCACGGAGGGGTACCAAGAGACCCAGTACTTC.

This chain links TRBV5-1 with TRBJ1-1; 8 nucleotides line up with TRBD1. Germline V gene sequence: CDR1 SGHRS, CDR2 YFSETQ. This CDR3 contains 15 residues. V trimming: 4 bases; J trimming: 1 base; junction bases outside the gene matches: 6. The CDR3 loop is CASSRDRGRNTEAFF. CDR3 DNA: TGCGCCAGCAGCCGTGACAGGGGCAGGAACACTGAAGCTTTCTTT.

This sequence joins TRBV28 and TRBJ1-4; 12 bases line up with TRBD1. CDR3 length equals 16 residues. The ends lost 3 bases at V and 5 bases at J; junction bases unmatched: 4. Germline loops: CDR1 MDHEN, CDR2 SYDVKM. CDR3 region: CASSLGQGAGNEKLFF. CDR3 DNA sequence: TGTGCCAGCAGTTTGGGACAGGGGGCAGGAAATGAAAAACTGTTTTTT.

The chain links TRBV19 to TRBJ1-2; the D is unclear. V gave up 6 bases and J gave up 4 bases, with 12 bases separating them. The CDR3 sequence is 13 residues long. Per germline, CDR1 LNHDA and CDR2 SQIVND (reference sequence). CDR3 DNA: TGTGCCAGTAGCCCTCAAACGGGCTATGGCTACACCTTC. It translates to CASSPQTGYGYTF.

The chain couples TRBV7-2 to TRBJ2-3, with 12 bases that match TRBD2. The germline CDR1 and CDR2 sequences are SGHTA and FQGNSA. Trimming removed 3 bases from V and 3 bases from J; junction bases left unmatched: 4. The CDR3 runs 16 residues. CDR3 sequence: CASSLELAGGTDTQYF. For the CDR3, the DNA is TGTGCCAGCAGCTTGGAACTAGCGGGAGGTACAGATACGCAGTATTTT.

The chain links TRBV4-1 to TRBJ2-7; TRBD1 might be the D (5 bases). V lost 1 base and J 3 bases, leaving 10 bases between the germline ends. The germline V gene has CDR1 MGHRA and CDR2 YSYEKL. There are 14 residues in the CDR3. The CDR3 spells CASSQARVGYEQYF. The CDR3 coding sequence is TGCGCCAGCAGCCAAGCCAGGGTGGGCTACGAGCAGTACTTC.

The chain is built from TRBV4-1 and TRBJ2-1, with TRBD2 identical over 11 bases. This CDR3 has 19 residues. V shed 3 bases and J 7 bases; nucleotides not matched to a gene: 17. Germline assignment: CDR1 MGHRA and CDR2 YSYEKL. The CDR3 DNA reads TGCGCCAGCAGCCATCTATCCGTAGGGGTAGCGGGAGGGGGGAATGAGCAGTTCTTC. This encodes CASSHLSVGVAGGGNEQFF.

This chain connects TRBV10-2 to TRBJ2-7, with 8 positions matching TRBD2. The germline gives CDR1 WSHSY, CDR2 SAAADI. V shed 4 bases, J shed 5 bases, and the junction held 10 bases outside the gene matches. This CDR3 contains 15 residues. CDR3 nucleotides: TGCGCCAGCAGTGTGGTTGGGACTAGTTCTGACGAGCAGTACTTC. Residues: CASSVVGTSSDEQYF.

V is TRBV9 and J is TRBJ2-1; 9 bases agree with TRBD2. CDR1 is SGDLS, CDR2 YYNGEE, per germline. This CDR3 comprises 16 residues. Trimming at V came to 4 bases and at J to 0 bases, leaving 5 bases not matched to a gene. CDR3 amino acids: CASSNSGSGSYNEQFF. The DNA for the CDR3 is TGTGCCAGCAGCAATAGCGGGAGTGGCTCCTACAATGAGCAGTTCTTC.

The J gene is TRBJ1-2, the V gene TRBV7-6; possibly TRBD1 for D (5 bases). V was trimmed by 5 bases and J by 2 bases, leaving 9 bases between them. There are 13 residues in the CDR3. The germline gives CDR1 SGHVS, CDR2 FNYEAQ. The CDR3 DNA is TGTGCCAGCAGCCCAGGGTCCAACTATGGCTACACCTTC. Protein: CASSPGSNYGYTF.

The CDR3 bases are TGTGCCAGCAGTGCCCAGAGGACCGGGGAGCTGTTTTTT. This gives the protein CASSAQRTGELFF. The gene calls are TRBV13 and TRBJ2-2; D uncertain. The CDR3 sequence is 13 residues long. V was pared by 6 bases and J by 5 bases, with 10 bases between. Germline-derived CDR1 and CDR2 are PRHDT and FYEKMQ (reference sequence). The variable domain in full, completed from reference TRBV13 and TRBJ2-2, reads AAGVIQSPRHLIKEKRETATLKCYPIPRHDTVYWYQQGPGQDPQFLISFYEKMQSDKGSIPDRFSAQQFSDYHSELNMSSLELGDSALYFCASSAQRTGELFFGEGSRLTVL.

V is TRBV29-1 and J is TRBJ2-1; tentatively, D is TRBD1 (6 bases). Looked up from germline, CDR1 is SQVTM and CDR2 is ANQGSEA. Trimming took 6 bases from V and 0 from J, leaving 6 bases between them. CDR3 length equals 12 residues. The CDR3 region is CSVQGSYNEQFF. The CDR3 DNA reads TGCAGCGTACAGGGCTCCTACAATGAGCAGTTCTTC.